This T cell receptor beta chain appears in the sequencing data of a study of cytomegalovirus exposure and HLA in healthy donors. This CDR3 is built from 13 residues. Losses at the gene ends were 7 bases for V and 4 bases for J; bases not matched to a gene: 6. The V gene's germline CDR1 is SQVTM and CDR2 ANQGSEA. Primers included in the PCR were 60 Vbeta and 13 Jbeta primers. The protocol was immunoSEQ multiplex PCR, while the TCRdb copy is restricted to in-frame clones and leaves out a portion. In all, the sample yields just under 80,000 clones. The genes are TRBV29-1 and TRBJ1-2; TRBD1 aligns across 10 bases. The source of this sequence is a man aged 18 to 29 in good health and CMV-seropositive. Material: PBMCs. CDR3 in DNA: TGCAGCGCCCCGACAGGGGGCTTCTATGGCTACACCTTC. Amino acids: CSAPTGGFYGYTF.